These T cell receptor beta chains were read from a single sample in a study of T-cell reconstitution after alpha-beta-depleted transplantation in children. TCRdb re-called the PCR reads through MiXCR, storing one row per CDR3 protein. The table lists about 420,000 distinct CDR3 sequences, 9.5% to 13% of them singletons, with 4.5% to 6.5% in the top ten. Material: PBMCs from the stem cell graft donor, obtained from the stem cell graft. The receptor set was obtained from a human donor who donated a stem cell graft to a child with acute myeloid leukemia. The CDR3 runs from the conserved cysteine through the conserved F or W. A D gene is named only where the DNA matches it firmly. Where a row states a size, it is once, few, many or the class of an expanded clone; other rows omit it.

CDR3 length: 17; D gene: TRBD2; clone size: many; V gene: TRBV6-2/TRBV6-3; J gene: TRBJ2-7; CDR3 protein: CASSYGMTSGALAEQYF; CDR3 DNA: TGTGCCAGCAGTTACGGAATGACTAGCGGGGCCTTAGCCGAGCAGTACTTC
CDR3 length: 15; D gene: -; clone size: -; V gene: TRBV5-4; J gene: TRBJ2-3; CDR3 protein: CASSIPGQHTDTQYF; CDR3 DNA: TGTGCCAGCAGCATTCCGGGACAACACACAGATACGCAGTATTTT
CDR3 length: 15; D gene: TRBD2; clone size: -; V gene: TRBV7-2; J gene: TRBJ2-2; CDR3 protein: CASSMGLANTGELFF; CDR3 DNA: TGTGCCAGCAGCATGGGACTAGCTAACACCGGGGAGCTGTTTTTT
CDR3 length: 14; D gene: -; clone size: few; V gene: TRBV6-1; J gene: TRBJ1-3; CDR3 protein: CASRRRGSGNTIYF; CDR3 DNA: TGTGCCAGCAGACGACGGGGCTCTGGAAACACCATATATTTT
CDR3 length: 14; D gene: TRBD2; clone size: many; V gene: TRBV20-1; J gene: TRBJ2-5; CDR3 protein: CSARDAGAGETQYF; CDR3 DNA: TGCAGTGCTAGAGATGCGGGAGCCGGGGAGACCCAGTACTTC
CDR3 length: 16; D gene: TRBD1; clone size: few; V gene: TRBV18; J gene: TRBJ1-1; CDR3 protein: CASSPGTGAGVTEAFF; CDR3 DNA: TGTGCCAGCTCACCCGGGACAGGGGCAGGAGTCACTGAAGCTTTCTTT
CDR3 length: 13; D gene: -; clone size: -; V gene: TRBV10-3; J gene: TRBJ1-5; CDR3 protein: CAITDGPRQPQHF; CDR3 DNA: TGTGCCATCACGGACGGTCCCAGGCAGCCCCAGCATTTT
CDR3 length: 15; D gene: -; clone size: -; V gene: TRBV12-3/TRBV12-4; J gene: TRBJ1-6; CDR3 protein: CASSLSQTYNSPLHF; CDR3 DNA: TGTGCCAGCAGTTTAAGCCAGACATATAATTCACCCCTCCACTTT
CDR3 length: 14; D gene: TRBD1; clone size: -; V gene: TRBV10-3; J gene: TRBJ1-2; CDR3 protein: CAISLGQALYGYTF; CDR3 DNA: TGTGCCATCAGTCTTGGACAGGCTCTCTATGGCTACACCTTC
CDR3 length: 16; D gene: TRBD1; clone size: -; V gene: TRBV2; J gene: TRBJ1-6; CDR3 protein: CASRAPTGQGNSPLHF; CDR3 DNA: TGTGCCAGCAGGGCCCCCACGGGACAGGGGAATTCACCCCTCCACTTT
CDR3 length: 12; D gene: -; clone size: many; V gene: TRBV7-9; J gene: TRBJ1-2; CDR3 protein: CASSPGNYGYTF; CDR3 DNA: TGTGCCAGCAGCCCAGGCAACTATGGCTACACCTTC
CDR3 length: 14; D gene: -; clone size: -; V gene: TRBV27; J gene: TRBJ1-1; CDR3 protein: CASRKESLNTEAFF; CDR3 DNA: TGTGCCAGCAGGAAGGAGAGCTTGAACACTGAAGCTTTCTTT
CDR3 length: 15; D gene: -; clone size: many; V gene: TRBV5-1; J gene: TRBJ1-2; CDR3 protein: CASRSEAQFNYGYTF; CDR3 DNA: TGCGCCAGTCGATCGGAGGCCCAATTTAACTATGGCTACACCTTC
CDR3 length: 12; D gene: -; clone size: -; V gene: TRBV12-3/TRBV12-4; J gene: TRBJ2-3; CDR3 protein: CASKFGPDTQYF; CDR3 DNA: TGTGCCAGCAAGTTTGGGCCAGATACGCAGTATTTT
CDR3 length: 15; D gene: TRBD1; clone size: -; V gene: TRBV5-1; J gene: TRBJ2-5; CDR3 protein: CASSVQQGQGETQYF; CDR3 DNA: TGCGCCAGCAGCGTCCAACAGGGGCAGGGAGAGACCCAGTACTTC
CDR3 length: 14; D gene: TRBD2; clone size: few; V gene: TRBV2; J gene: TRBJ2-3; CDR3 protein: CASSEVAGADTQYF; CDR3 DNA: TGTGCCAGCAGTGAGGTAGCGGGGGCGGATACGCAGTATTTT
CDR3 length: 14; D gene: -; clone size: few; V gene: TRBV9; J gene: TRBJ2-1; CDR3 protein: CASSPAGGKEEQFF; CDR3 DNA: TGTGCCAGCAGCCCTGCCGGGGGAAAGGAAGAGCAGTTCTTC
CDR3 length: 13; D gene: -; clone size: few; V gene: TRBV29-1; J gene: TRBJ2-7; CDR3 protein: CSVEDRAGIEQYF; CDR3 DNA: TGCAGCGTTGAAGACAGGGCCGGGATCGAGCAGTACTTC
CDR3 length: 14; D gene: -; clone size: many; V gene: TRBV7-3; J gene: TRBJ2-5; CDR3 protein: CASSLTGGQETQYF; CDR3 DNA: TGTGCCAGCAGCTTAACGGGGGGCCAAGAGACCCAGTACTTC
CDR3 length: 14; D gene: TRBD1; clone size: few; V gene: TRBV27; J gene: TRBJ1-6; CDR3 protein: CASSLEGGGSPLHF; CDR3 DNA: TGTGCCAGCAGTTTAGAAGGGGGCGGTTCACCCCTCCACTTT
CDR3 length: 17; D gene: -; clone size: few; V gene: TRBV4-2; J gene: TRBJ2-5; CDR3 protein: CASSQGVAGSPDETQYF; CDR3 DNA: TGTGCCAGCAGCCAAGGAGTGGCAGGGTCTCCCGACGAGACCCAGTACTTC
CDR3 length: 16; D gene: -; clone size: -; V gene: TRBV28; J gene: TRBJ2-4; CDR3 protein: CASSRAGSLAKNSQYF; CDR3 DNA: TGTGCCAGCAGTCGCGCGGGGTCTCTAGCCAAAAACAGTCAGTACTTC
CDR3 length: 14; D gene: -; clone size: few; V gene: TRBV3-1; J gene: TRBJ2-5; CDR3 protein: CASSHTGEGETQYF; CDR3 DNA: TGTGCCAGCAGCCACACAGGGGAGGGCGAGACCCAGTACTTC
CDR3 length: 15; D gene: -; clone size: -; V gene: TRBV20-1; J gene: TRBJ2-1; CDR3 protein: CSAKGMVGPYNEQFF; CDR3 DNA: TGCAGTGCTAAAGGAATGGTCGGGCCCTACAATGAGCAGTTCTTC
CDR3 length: 15; D gene: TRBD1; clone size: -; V gene: TRBV9; J gene: TRBJ2-1; CDR3 protein: CASSGTGTVDNEQFF; CDR3 DNA: TGTGCCAGCAGCGGAACCGGGACAGTGGACAATGAGCAGTTCTTC
CDR3 length: 16; D gene: -; clone size: -; V gene: TRBV4-3; J gene: TRBJ2-1; CDR3 protein: CASSQDPISSYNEQFF; CDR3 DNA: TGCGCCAGCAGCCAAGACCCAATCAGCTCCTACAATGAGCAGTTCTTC
CDR3 length: 15; D gene: -; clone size: -; V gene: TRBV4-1; J gene: TRBJ2-7; CDR3 protein: CASSQGHTLTYEQYF; CDR3 DNA: TGCGCCAGCAGCCAAGGACATACGCTGACCTACGAGCAGTACTTC
CDR3 length: 14; D gene: -; clone size: few; V gene: TRBV5-5; J gene: TRBJ1-5; CDR3 protein: CASSLEGYGQPQHF; CDR3 DNA: TGTGCCAGCAGCTTGGAGGGTTACGGTCAGCCCCAGCATTTT
CDR3 length: 15; D gene: -; clone size: few; V gene: TRBV12-3/TRBV12-4; J gene: TRBJ1-5; CDR3 protein: CASSFTGRNNQPQHF; CDR3 DNA: TGTGCCAGCAGTTTCACGGGGCGGAACAATCAGCCCCAGCATTTT
CDR3 length: 16; D gene: -; clone size: few; V gene: TRBV7-8; J gene: TRBJ1-5; CDR3 protein: CASSLEPRRNNQPQHF; CDR3 DNA: TGTGCCAGCAGCTTAGAGCCCCGCAGGAACAATCAGCCCCAGCATTTT
CDR3 length: 12; D gene: -; clone size: few; V gene: TRBV27; J gene: TRBJ1-2; CDR3 protein: CASTGGADGYTF; CDR3 DNA: TGTGCCAGCACCGGGGGGGCGGATGGCTACACCTTC
CDR3 length: 15; D gene: TRBD1; clone size: few; V gene: TRBV12-3/TRBV12-4; J gene: TRBJ2-1; CDR3 protein: CASSFPQGAYNEQFF; CDR3 DNA: TGTGCCAGCAGTTTCCCGCAGGGGGCCTACAATGAGCAGTTCTTC
CDR3 length: 15; D gene: -; clone size: few; V gene: TRBV13; J gene: TRBJ1-2; CDR3 protein: CASSGVNRPPYGYTF; CDR3 DNA: TGTGCCAGCAGCGGCGTGAACCGGCCCCCCTATGGCTACACCTTC
CDR3 length: 16; D gene: TRBD2; clone size: few; V gene: TRBV20-1; J gene: TRBJ2-3; CDR3 protein: CSALASVAGSTDTQYF; CDR3 DNA: TGCAGTGCCCTCGCCTCGGTAGCGGGGAGCACAGATACGCAGTATTTT
CDR3 length: 15; D gene: TRBD1; clone size: -; V gene: TRBV3-1; J gene: TRBJ2-1; CDR3 protein: CASSLLTGGYNEQFF; CDR3 DNA: TGTGCCAGCAGCTTACTTACAGGGGGGTACAATGAGCAGTTCTTC
CDR3 length: 15; D gene: -; clone size: few; V gene: TRBV5-6; J gene: TRBJ1-5; CDR3 protein: CASSLKDRRNQPQHF; CDR3 DNA: TGTGCCAGCAGCCTGAAAGACCGCCGCAATCAGCCCCAGCATTTT
CDR3 length: 15; D gene: TRBD1; clone size: -; V gene: TRBV20-1; J gene: TRBJ2-2; CDR3 protein: CSAAGTGANTGELFF; CDR3 DNA: TGCAGTGCTGCCGGGACAGGGGCAAACACCGGGGAGCTGTTTTTT
CDR3 length: 14; D gene: -; clone size: -; V gene: TRBV7-9; J gene: TRBJ2-3; CDR3 protein: CASRTIVKPDTQYF; CDR3 DNA: TGTGCCAGTCGGACAATAGTTAAGCCAGATACGCAGTATTTT
CDR3 length: 13; D gene: -; clone size: few; V gene: TRBV7-2; J gene: TRBJ2-1; CDR3 protein: CASSLGPNREEFF; CDR3 DNA: TGTGCCAGCAGCTTGGGACCCAACAGGGAGGAGTTCTTC
CDR3 length: 16; D gene: TRBD1; clone size: few; V gene: TRBV5-1; J gene: TRBJ1-4; CDR3 protein: CASSYGTGTTNEKLFF; CDR3 DNA: TGCGCCAGCAGCTACGGGACAGGGACAACTAATGAAAAACTGTTTTTT
CDR3 length: 18; D gene: -; clone size: -; V gene: TRBV18; J gene: TRBJ2-7; CDR3 protein: CASSPNWGATQSSYEQYF; CDR3 DNA: TGTGCCAGCTCACCAAACTGGGGGGCAACACAGAGCTCCTACGAGCAGTACTTC
CDR3 length: 15; D gene: -; clone size: -; V gene: TRBV12-3/TRBV12-4; J gene: TRBJ1-6; CDR3 protein: CASSLTSNGNSPLHF; CDR3 DNA: TGTGCCAGCAGTTTGACCTCCAACGGGAATTCACCCCTCCACTTT
CDR3 length: 16; D gene: TRBD2; clone size: -; V gene: TRBV7-6; J gene: TRBJ2-7; CDR3 protein: CASSPSLASGRSEQYF; CDR3 DNA: TGTGCCAGCAGCCCTAGTCTCGCTAGCGGGAGGAGCGAGCAGTACTTC
CDR3 length: 13; D gene: -; clone size: many; V gene: TRBV4-3; J gene: TRBJ1-1; CDR3 protein: CASSQAGNTEAFF; CDR3 DNA: TGCGCCAGCAGCCAAGCAGGGAACACTGAAGCTTTCTTT
CDR3 length: 17; D gene: TRBD1; clone size: -; V gene: TRBV20-1; J gene: TRBJ2-6; CDR3 protein: CSAPIQGDRSGANVLTF; CDR3 DNA: TGCAGTGCTCCAATCCAGGGGGACCGCTCTGGGGCCAACGTCCTGACTTTC
CDR3 length: 13; D gene: -; clone size: many; V gene: TRBV7-3; J gene: TRBJ2-2; CDR3 protein: CASSLLERGELFF; CDR3 DNA: TGTGCCAGCAGCTTACTCGAGCGCGGGGAGCTGTTTTTT